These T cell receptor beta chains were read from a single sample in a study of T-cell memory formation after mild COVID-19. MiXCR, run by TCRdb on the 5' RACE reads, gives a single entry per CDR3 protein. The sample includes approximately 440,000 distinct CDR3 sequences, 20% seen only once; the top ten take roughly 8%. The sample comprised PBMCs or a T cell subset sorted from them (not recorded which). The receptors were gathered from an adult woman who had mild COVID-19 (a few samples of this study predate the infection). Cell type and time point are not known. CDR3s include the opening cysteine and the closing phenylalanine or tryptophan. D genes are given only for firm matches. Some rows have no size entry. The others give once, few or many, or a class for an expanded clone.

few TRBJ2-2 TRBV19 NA CASSIPWDTGTGELFF TGTGCCAGTAGTATACCATGGGACACCGGCACCGGGGAGCTGTTTTTT
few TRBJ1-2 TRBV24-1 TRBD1 CATSDSGQGSHTF TGTGCCACCAGTGATTCCGGACAGGGCAGCCACACCTTC
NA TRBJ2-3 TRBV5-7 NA CASSLEEGIGHIDTQYF TGTGCCAGCAGCTTGGAAGAAGGGATCGGTCATATAGATACGCAGTATTTT
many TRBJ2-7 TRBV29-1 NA CSVANSYEQYF TGCAGCGTTGCAAATTCCTACGAGCAGTACTTC
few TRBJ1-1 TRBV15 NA CATSREGGNTEAFF TGTGCCACCAGCAGAGAAGGGGGAAACACTGAAGCTTTCTTT
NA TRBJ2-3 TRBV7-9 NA CASSFPPIKDTQYF TGTGCCAGCAGCTTTCCTCCAATTAAGGATACGCAGTATTTT
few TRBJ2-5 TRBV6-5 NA CASSSKSGLLETQYF TGTGCCAGCAGCTCCAAATCGGGACTTTTGGAGACCCAGTACTTC
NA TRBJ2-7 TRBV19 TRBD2 CASSVAVGLAGETYEQYF TGTGCCAGTAGTGTCGCAGTCGGGCTAGCGGGAGAAACCTACGAGCAGTACTTC
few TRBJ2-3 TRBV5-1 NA CASSLVGESPDTQYF TGCGCCAGCAGCTTGGTGGGGGAGTCCCCAGATACGCAGTATTTT
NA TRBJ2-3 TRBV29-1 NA CSVVSGGYTDTQYF TGCAGCGTTGTCTCCGGGGGCTACACAGATACGCAGTATTTT
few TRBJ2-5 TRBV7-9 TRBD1 CASSLQGARRQETQYF TGTGCCAGCAGCTTACAGGGGGCGAGGCGCCAAGAGACCCAGTACTTC
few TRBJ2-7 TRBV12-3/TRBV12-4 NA CASSLRTSIHTYEQYF TGTGCCAGCAGTTTGAGAACCTCCATTCACACCTACGAGCAGTACTTC
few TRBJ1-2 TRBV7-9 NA CASSSSGGDGYTF TGTGCCAGCAGCTCTAGTGGGGGCGATGGCTACACCTTC
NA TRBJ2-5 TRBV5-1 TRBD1 CASSRGQGGLETQYF TGCGCCAGCAGCAGGGGACAGGGAGGCTTGGAGACCCAGTACTTC
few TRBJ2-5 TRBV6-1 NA CASSGYRELGETQYF TGTGCCAGCAGTGGTTACAGGGAGCTGGGGGAGACCCAGTACTTC
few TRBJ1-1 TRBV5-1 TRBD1 CASSPGQAAAFF TGCGCCAGCAGCCCGGGACAGGCTGCAGCTTTCTTT
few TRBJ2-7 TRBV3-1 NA CASSQHSGDYEQYF TGTGCCAGCAGCCAACACTCAGGTGACTACGAGCAGTACTTC
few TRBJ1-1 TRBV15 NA CATSSSLRDGNTEAFF TGTGCCACCAGCAGCTCTCTCAGGGACGGAAACACTGAAGCTTTCTTT
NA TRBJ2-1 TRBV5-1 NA CASSQRTGANNEQFF TGCGCCAGCAGCCAAAGGACTGGGGCGAACAATGAGCAGTTCTTC
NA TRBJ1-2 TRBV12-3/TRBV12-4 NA CASSPRTADYGYTF TGTGCCAGCAGCCCCAGGACAGCCGATTATGGCTACACCTTC
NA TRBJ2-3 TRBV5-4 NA CASSPGATQYF TGTGCCAGCAGCCCCGGGGCTACGCAGTATTTT
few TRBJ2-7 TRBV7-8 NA CASRGESYEQYF TGTGCCAGCAGGGGGGAGAGCTACGAGCAGTACTTC
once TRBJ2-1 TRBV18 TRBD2 CASSPYREGYNEQFF TGTGCCAGCTCACCGTACCGGGAGGGATACAATGAGCAGTTCTTC
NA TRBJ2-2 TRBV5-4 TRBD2 CASSFGGSGTGELFF TGTGCCAGCAGCTTTGGCGGGAGTGGCACCGGGGAGCTGTTTTTT
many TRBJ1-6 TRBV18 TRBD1 CASSPFWDRANSPLHF TGTGCCAGCTCACCATTTTGGGACAGGGCAAATTCACCCCTCCACTTT
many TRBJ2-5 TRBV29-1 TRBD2 CSVEPGRGETQYF TGCAGCGTTGAACCCGGGAGGGGGGAGACCCAGTACTTC